This T cell receptor (beta chain) was sequenced in a study of response to subunit inactivated influenza vaccine. TCRdb independently ran MiXCR on the RT-PCR reads; one entry per CDR3 protein. Counted here are around 250,000 distinct CDR3 sequences, 12% occurring once; the ten biggest clones make up over 6.5%. General study points: Authors proposed each seasonal influenza vaccination draws in few new T cells.

Note on this clonotype: Its antigen is not known.

V gave up 6 bases and J gave up 2 bases, with 10 bases separating them. Germline V CDR1 and CDR2: MNHNS, SASEGT. The CDR3 has 13 residues. Source: non-naive T cells sorted from PBMCs, taken around two weeks before vaccination. The TCR sequence derives from a man aged 50-60 years who received an inactivated influenza vaccine. The chain combines TRBV6-1 with TRBJ2-5; a weak D match, TRBD1 (6 bases). For the CDR3, the DNA is TGTGCCAGCAGGGCAGGACAGCAAGAGACCCAGTACTTC. This sequence encodes CASRAGQQETQYF.